This T cell receptor (beta chain) originates from a study of regulatory T cells in long-lasting Graves disease. This clonotype has a handful of counts. According to the study, TCR beta libraries were built with iRepertoire HTBI primers and CDR3-region Arm-PCR. One entry per CDR3 protein, called by TCRdb with MiXCR from the multiplex PCR reads. The repertoire consists of roughly 410,000 distinct CDR3 sequences, with approximately 15% occurring once and the leading ten covering about 7.6%. Time point reported: newly diagnosed GD, antithyroid drugs for less than 3 months. From PBMCs, RNA was extracted and then used to make the TCR library. From germline, CDR1 is SGHKS and CDR2 YYEKEE (reference sequence). The CDR3 covers 13 residues. Trimming pared 4 bases from V and 9 bases from J, leaving 16 bases between. Separately, the same data were catalogued under a study of T cells in Graves' hyperthyroidism and ophthalmopathy.

The sample was peripheral blood mononuclear cells (PBMCs), taken at new diagnosis, from a patient treated with antithyroid drugs. The sequence derives from a woman aged 40 to 55 with Graves disease. The gene calls are TRBV5-5 and TRBJ2-5, with D tentatively TRBD1 or TRBD2 (5 bases each). The CDR3 region has the DNA TGTGCCAGCAGCCGGGACCCGGGAAGGTCCCAGTACTTC. Translating gives CASSRDPGRSQYF.